The source of this T cell receptor (beta chain) is a study of T cell responses to AZD1222 COVID-19 vaccine. This CDR3 comprises 16 residues. Note on this clone: Its specificity is not known.

Regarding the study as a whole: A mostly white British donor set with more females was recruited, and clonal diversity was possibly underestimated.

Sequenced by immunoSEQ multiplex PCR; TCRdb stores in-frame clones only, minus some. This sample has about 130,000 clones, with 89% found just once. J is TRBJ2-7 and V is TRBV21-1. TRBV21-1 corresponds to a pseudogene. The TCR was taken from an adult in good health. The sequences come from peripheral blood, collected on day 0 of AZD1222 vaccination. CDR3 DNA: TGTGCCAGCAGCAAGGTGGTCCAGCGGACAATCTACGAGCAGTACTTC. Amino acid sequence: CASSKVVQRTIYEQYF.